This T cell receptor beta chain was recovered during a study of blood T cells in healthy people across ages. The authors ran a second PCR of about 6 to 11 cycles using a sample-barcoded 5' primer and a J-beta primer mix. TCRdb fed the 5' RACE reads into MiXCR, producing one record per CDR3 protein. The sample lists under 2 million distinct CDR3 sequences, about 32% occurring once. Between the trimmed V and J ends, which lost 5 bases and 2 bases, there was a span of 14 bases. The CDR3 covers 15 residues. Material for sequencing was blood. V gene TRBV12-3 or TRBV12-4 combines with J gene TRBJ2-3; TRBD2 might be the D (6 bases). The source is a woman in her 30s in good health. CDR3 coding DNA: TGTGCCAGCAGTCCCCTCCGGGGGACCACAGATACGCAGTATTTT. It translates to CASSPLRGTTDTQYF.